This T cell receptor (beta chain) came from a study of long-term antiretroviral therapy in people with HIV. General study findings and limits: All time points showed a repertoire dominated by clones expanded before ART.

As regards this clone: What it recognizes is unknown.

V gave up 6 bases and J gave up 5 bases, with 14 bases separating them. This CDR3 has 13 amino acids. The run of the v3.0 immunoSEQ assay was at survey level. TCRdb's copy holds only in-frame clones and misses some; the assay was immunoSEQ multiplex PCR. This sample has tens of thousands of clones; roughly nine tenths occur once, and the top ten carry less than 4.5%. This TCR derives from a woman in her fifties or sixties with HIV. The chain is built from TRBV5-3 and TRBJ1-1; D might be TRBD1 (5 bases). TRBV5-3 is an ORF for which the function is uncertain. Sequencing was performed on unsorted PBMCs, taken 1.2 years after starting antiretroviral therapy. The CDR3 reads CARIVDRPTEAFF. CDR3 nucleotides: TGTGCCAGAATCGTTGACAGACCAACTGAAGCTTTCTTT.